The 19 T cell receptor beta chains reported below all come from one sample, sequenced in a study of blood T cell repertoires in COVID-19. Here immunoSEQ multiplex PCR was the method, and the copy in TCRdb shows in-frame clones only, minus some. The data show under 300,000 clones, with less than 85% seen just once and 4.6% held by the top ten. Sequenced material: peripheral blood. Every receptor here comes from a man in his 60s who had recovered from COVID-19.

This chain joins TRBV29-1 and TRBJ2-1; D might be TRBD2 (5 bases). V lost 3 bases, J lost 3 bases, and 15 bases lay in between. Germline V lookup: CDR1 SQVTM, CDR2 ANQGSEA. This CDR3 spans 15 amino acids. This CDR3 reads CSVDVSATYYNEQFF. The CDR3, as DNA: TGCAGCGTTGACGTTAGCGCGACCTACTACAATGAGCAGTTCTTC.

The rearrangement joins TRBV11-2 to TRBJ2-7; D perhaps matches TRBD2 (6 bases). Trimming shortened V by 5 bases and J by 4 bases, and 15 bases separated the two germline ends. CDR1 and CDR2 (germline): SGHAT, FQNNGV. The CDR3 spans 14 residues. CDR3: CASSHPGVFYEQYF. The CDR3 bases are TGTGCCAGCAGCCACCCGGGAGTTTTTTACGAGCAGTACTTC.

This chain joins TRBV2 and TRBJ2-7; D is possibly TRBD2 (5 bases). This CDR3 region has 14 residues. Germline assignment: CDR1 SNHLY and CDR2 FYNNEI. Trimming cost V 4 bases and J 0 bases, with 10 bases left between them. CDR3 amino acids: CASSVPGSSYEQYF. The CDR3 DNA follows: TGTGCCAGCAGTGTCCCGGGGAGCTCCTACGAGCAGTACTTC.

The J gene is TRBJ2-1, the V gene TRBV7-2; D might be TRBD2 (5 bases). The ends were cut back, 3 bases at V and 9 bases at J, with 15 bases in the middle. This CDR3 spans 14 amino acids. Looked up from germline, CDR1 is SGHTA and CDR2 is FQGNSA. CDR3 bases: TGTGCCAGCAGCTTGCAAGGCCTTGAGGGTGAGCAGTTCTTC. This translates into CASSLQGLEGEQFF.

This clone turned up a few times. The CDR3 DNA follows: TGTGCCAGCAGCATCCACGAGGGAACTCAGCCCCAGCATTTT. It encodes CASSIHEGTQPQHF. The V and J genes are TRBV2 and TRBJ1-5; no clear D. CDR3 length equals 14 residues. CDR1 and CDR2 from the germline V gene are SNHLY and FYNNEI. V was clipped by 6 bases and J by 6 bases, with 15 bases between them.

V gene TRBV2 combines with J gene TRBJ1-5; possible D gene TRBD1, 6 bases. This CDR3 comprises 13 residues. The V end lost 6 bases, the J end lost 4 bases, and 10 bases lay between the germline ends. The germline gives CDR1 SNHLY, CDR2 FYNNEI. This chain's CDR3 is CASSGGQNQPQHF. DNA for the CDR3: TGTGCCAGCAGCGGTGGACAGAATCAGCCCCAGCATTTT. The variable domain in full, completed from reference TRBV2 and TRBJ1-5, reads EPEVTQTPSHQVTQMGQEVILRCVPISNHLYFYWYRQILGQKVEFLVSFYNNEISEKSEIFDDQFSVERPDGSNFTLKIRSTKLEDSAMYFCASSGGQNQPQHFGDGTRLSIL.

This clone was seen a handful of times. The V gene is TRBV24-1, the J gene TRBJ2-7; 8 nucleotides match TRBD1. The germline gives CDR1 KGHDR, CDR2 SFDVKD. This CDR3 is 15 amino acids long. V lost 4 bases, J lost 6 bases, and 10 bases stayed unmatched. The CDR3 nucleotides read TGTGCCACCAGTGACCCCGCGACAGGGGAGGCCGAGCAGTACTTC. Amino acid sequence: CATSDPATGEAEQYF.

The chain is built from TRBV6-7 and TRBJ2-7, with TRBD2 as a possible D gene (6 bases). TRBV6-7 falls under the ORF class, with uncertain function. The V end was cut by 2 bases, the J end by 0 bases, with 17 bases between. CDR3 length equals 17 residues. CDR3 region: CASSYPKSGLFSYEQYF. For the CDR3, the DNA is TGTGCCAGCAGTTACCCGAAATCGGGACTGTTCTCCTACGAGCAGTACTTC.

V gene TRBV15 combines with J gene TRBJ1-1; D uncertain. The germline V and J ends were trimmed by 0 bases and 0 bases, with 5 bases remaining between them. In germline, CDR1 is LNHNV, CDR2 YYDKDF (reference sequence). The CDR3 extends over 14 amino acids. The CDR3 DNA sequence: TGTGCCACCAGCAGAGATTTCATGAACACTGAAGCTTTCTTT. This sequence encodes CATSRDFMNTEAFF.

The rearrangement uses TRBV5-6 and TRBJ1-2, with TRBD1 matching 7 bases. V trimming: 4 bases; J trimming: 3 bases; junction bases outside the gene matches: 9. Germline CDR1 and CDR2: SGHDT and YYEEEE. The CDR3 covers 15 residues. The CDR3 nucleotides read TGTGCCAGCAGCCTCCACCCGGGACAGCACTATGGCTACACCTTC. Translated: CASSLHPGQHYGYTF.

The V and J genes are TRBV10-3 and TRBJ1-2; tentatively, D is TRBD1 (5 bases). The CDR3 consists of 14 residues. Looked up from germline, CDR1 is ENHRY and CDR2 is SYGVKD. The ends were cut back, 6 bases at V and 6 bases at J, with 17 bases in the middle. CDR3 bases: TGTGCCATCAGGCCCGGGGGGGTGACGGATGGCTACACCTTC. It codes for CAIRPGGVTDGYTF.

CDR3 sequence (DNA): TGCGCCAGCAGCCAAGAAGTCGCAGGGCACTATGGCTACACCTTC. Residues: CASSQEVAGHYGYTF. V and J are TRBV4-1 and TRBJ1-2; TRBD1 is a possible D gene (5 bases). CDR3 length: 15 amino acids. Looked up from germline, CDR1 is MGHRA and CDR2 is YSYEKL. Trimming shortened V by 0 bases and J by 3 bases, and 11 bases separated the two germline ends.

The V gene is TRBV6-6, the J gene TRBJ2-5; D gene uncertain. The CDR3 is 13 residues long. CDR1 is MNHNY, CDR2 SVGAGI, per germline (reference sequence). Trimming removed 2 bases from V and 4 bases from J, with 8 bases in between. DNA for the CDR3: TGTGCCAGCAGTTACGACACTGGAGAGACCCAGTACTTC. This encodes CASSYDTGETQYF.

This clone appeared a few times. The chain combines TRBV3-1 (or the pseudogene TRBV3-2) with TRBJ1-5; 9 nucleotides line up with TRBD1. Germline loops: CDR1 LGHDT, CDR2 YNNKEL (reference sequence). Trimming cost V 4 bases and J 7 bases; bases outside gene matches: 5. The CDR3 runs to 14 residues. CDR3 coding DNA: TGTGCCAGCAGCCCGGGACAGGGAGGGCAGCCCCAGCATTTT. Translated: CASSPGQGGQPQHF.

CDR3 residues: CASSARGLGGNEQFF. CDR3 coding DNA: TGTGCCAGCAGTGCTCGGGGTCTGGGAGGGAATGAGCAGTTCTTC. The V and J genes are TRBV2 and TRBJ2-1; 7 nucleotides match TRBD2. Germline V gene lookup returns CDR1 SNHLY and CDR2 FYNNEI. V shed 4 bases, J shed 7 bases, and the junction held 10 bases outside the gene matches. The CDR3 sequence is 15 residues long.

This chain links TRBV3-1 (or the pseudogene TRBV3-2) with TRBJ1-2; no definite D call. Germline V gene data show CDR1 as LGHDT and CDR2 as YNNKEL (reference sequence). Trimming stripped 1 base from V and 7 bases from J, with 7 bases between. The CDR3 sequence is 12 residues long. The CDR3 DNA sequence: TGTGCCAGCAGCCAAGGGGGAGGTGGCTACACCTTC. This sequence encodes CASSQGGGGYTF.

In this sample, this clone turned up once. The J gene is TRBJ2-5, the V gene TRBV6-1; D not resolved. CDR1 and CDR2 from the germline V gene are MNHNS and SASEGT. This CDR3 has 13 amino acids. The ends were cut back, 1 base at V and 5 bases at J, with 8 bases in the middle. The CDR3 spells CASSEGRRETQYF. In DNA, the CDR3 is TGTGCCAGCAGTGAAGGCCGTCGGGAGACCCAGTACTTC.

The chain links TRBV6-5 to TRBJ1-4, with unresolved D. The CDR3 spans 14 residues. The germline V gene encodes CDR1 MNHEY and CDR2 SVGAGI. Trimming left V 8 bases short and J 5 bases short, with 15 bases between. Here the CDR3 reads CASGRVGVNEKLFF. The CDR3 DNA sequence: TGTGCCAGCGGGCGAGTCGGGGTCAATGAAAAACTGTTTTTT.

This clone was found once. The chain couples TRBV7-9 to TRBJ1-1; TRBD1 is a possible D gene (5 bases). Germline loops: CDR1 SEHNR, CDR2 FQNEAQ (reference sequence). The V gene lost 6 bases and the J gene lost 3 bases, with 17 bases spanning the gap. The CDR3 sequence is 15 residues long. CDR3 DNA: TGTGCCAGCAGTAAATCCAGGGTTGAGTACACTGAAGCTTTCTTT. This translates into CASSKSRVEYTEAFF.